This TCR beta chain comes out of a study of T cells after yellow fever vaccination (dated 2019 in TCRdb). Regarding the study in general: Libraries from fractions with low cell numbers were prepared with the SMART-Seq v4 Ultra Low Input RNA kit. Bulk PBMC replicates and cell subsets were isolated from blood drawn at multiple timepoints before and after both primary and secondary immunization. The cohort comprised two healthy male donors, one aged 18 to 29 and one aged 30 to 40 years. To track T-cell clones before and after primary and booster YFV17D yellow fever vaccination, bulk TCR alpha and beta repertoires were sequenced longitudinally.

What the treatment or condition label conveys for this sample: live attenuated yellow fever vaccine strain. At each blood-draw timepoint, two biological replicates of bulk PBMCs were obtained. PBMCs were isolated from peripheral blood using a standard Ficoll-Paque protocol. TriZol was used to extract RNA from bulk PBMCs, from CD4 and CD8 fractions, and from dextramer-positive and dextramer-negative fractions. TCR cDNA was synthesized by 5'RACE template switching, through which a universal primer site and unique molecular identifiers were introduced. cDNA synthesis was primed from both the TCR alpha and TCR beta constant segments. Two PCR steps were used to amplify libraries, with sample barcodes and sequencing adapters being added in the second step. Sequencing of libraries was done on Illumina HiSeq 2500 (2x100 bp) or NovaSeq (2x150 bp). Turning to the authors' computational methods: Demultiplexing of reads and collapsing into UMI consensus sequences were performed with MIGEC, and V(D)J alignment was carried out with MiXCR. Using edgeR on replicate PBMC samples, clonotypes were called vaccine-responding if FDR was below 0.01 and the log2 fold change was above 5 up to day 15. Each bulk clonotype was labeled CD4 or CD8 based on which sequenced repertoire, CD4 or CD8, contained the clonotype at higher abundance. TCRdb reran the public reads through fastp at Q25 and MiXCR, keeping productive beta chains. Every distinct CDR3 protein forms one entry, paired with its most common genes and DNA. None of the V and J calls come from the authors' own analysis; TCRdb made them. The sample contains approximately 300,000 distinct CDR3 sequences, around 6.8% of them found a single time. The top ten clonotypes cover 18% of the sample.

What the authors observed across the whole study: A small share of clonotypes was detected in both CD4 and CD8 compartments, with the overlap likely arising from convergent recombination. Most clones expanded after primary vaccination (almost 97% of CD4 and roughly 90% of CD8) were re-detected after the booster, suggesting that broad memory maintenance occurred. Because only a couple of donors were included in the study, the extent to which the findings can be generalized is limited. Computational filtering was needed because FACS-sorted repertoires could contain abundant contaminating clonotypes from the bulk population. Compared with the primary T-cell response, the secondary T-cell response was weaker but faster, peaking on day 5 rather than day 15.

This clonotype was observed at least ten times. This receptor's antigen is unknown. Base qualities are not provided; no much larger clone lies one nucleotide away. Via the germline V gene, CDR1 is SGHRS and CDR2 YFSETQ. The germline ends are 18 bases apart after V is trimmed by 9 bases and J by 6 bases. The CDR3 sequence holds 14 residues, the cysteine and phenylalanine included. The retained sequence is limited to the CDR3, 42 bases, with the frame set at the first base. The chain joins TRBV5-1 to TRBJ1-4; the D gene is possibly TRBD1, with 6 bases matching. This sequence was found in a man between 18 and 35 years old who received the YFV17D yellow fever vaccine. Source: PBMCs, taken roughly seven weeks after the first yellow fever vaccination. CDR3 protein: CATSKGGIDEKLFF. The sequenced DNA is TGCGCCACCTCAAAGGGGGGGATTGATGAAAAACTGTTTTTT.